These 20 T cell receptor beta chains originate from one sample sequenced in a study of PD-L1 blockade in urothelial cancer. Time point: peripheral blood 6 weeks after treatment start. The repertoire was sequenced with immunoSEQ multiplex PCR; TCRdb's copy has only in-frame clones and lacks some. The table has 53,000 or so clones, 88% seen once; the top ten hold under 2.5%. Sequencing was performed on PBMCs, taken around atezolizumab (anti-PD-L1) treatment. The receptors here all came from a man aged 60-69 years with urothelial cancer.

The J gene is TRBJ2-1, the V gene TRBV9; 10 positions agree with TRBD2. The V gene's germline CDR1 is SGDLS and CDR2 YYNGEE. The CDR3 contains 16 residues. V gave up 0 bases and J gave up 3 bases; unmatched junction bases: 3. The CDR3 region is CASSVVPSGGYNEQFF. The CDR3, as DNA: TGTGCCAGCAGCGTAGTACCTAGCGGGGGCTACAATGAGCAGTTCTTC.

The chain carries TRBV10-2 and TRBJ1-2, with no clear D. The CDR3 is 13 amino acids. Trimming stripped 11 bases from V and 4 bases from J, with 17 bases between. Germline CDR1 WSHSY, CDR2 SAAADI. CDR3 in amino acids: CAVLNEATYGYTF. DNA of the CDR3: TGCGCCGTCTTAAACGAGGCGACCTATGGCTACACCTTC.

The genes are TRBV4-2 and TRBJ2-3; 14 bases agree with TRBD2. This CDR3 comprises 15 residues. Trimming cost V 3 bases and J 4 bases; bases outside gene matches: 0. The germline gives CDR1 LGHNA, CDR2 YNFKEQ. CDR3 bases: TGTGCCAGCAGCCAGACTAGCGGGGGGGCAGATACGCAGTATTTT. Amino acid sequence: CASSQTSGGADTQYF.

The rearrangement links TRBV7-8 to TRBJ2-5, with 11 bases aligning to TRBD2. CDR1 is SGHVS, CDR2 FQNEAQ, per germline. The length of the CDR3 is 14 residues. The junction had 3 bases not matched to a gene; V was cut back by 5 bases and J by 4 bases. DNA of the CDR3: TGTGCCAGCAGCCAGGGACTAGCGGTAGAGACCCAGTACTTC. It is translated as CASSQGLAVETQYF.

The genes are TRBV27 and TRBJ2-2, with 7 bases lining up with TRBD2. The CDR3 extends over 15 amino acids. J lost 3 bases, V lost 5 bases, and 6 bases had no gene match. CDR1 is MNHEY, CDR2 SMNVEV, per germline (reference sequence). This chain's CDR3 is CASSRSGTYTGELFF. CDR3 nucleotide sequence: TGTGCCAGCAGTAGAAGCGGGACCTACACCGGGGAGCTGTTTTTT.

Only a few counts were recorded for this clone. The V gene is TRBV30, the J gene TRBJ1-1, with TRBD1 matching 8 bases. Looked up from germline, CDR1 is GTSNPN and CDR2 is SVGIG (reference sequence). This CDR3 comprises 14 residues. V shed 3 bases, J shed 1 base, and the junction held 4 bases outside the gene matches. Here the CDR3 DNA reads TGTGCCTGGAGGTCCGGGACAGGGAACACTGAAGCTTTCTTT. Amino acids: CAWRSGTGNTEAFF.

The chain couples TRBV28 to TRBJ2-5; tentatively, D is TRBD2 (5 bases). With 2 bases removed from V and 1 base from J, the gap between germline ends came to 11 bases. Germline V gene lookup returns CDR1 MDHEN and CDR2 SYDVKM. The CDR3 length is 15 residues. CDR3 nucleotide sequence: TGTGCCAGCAGTTTAACCGGGAAGGGCCAAGAGACCCAGTACTTC. Translated, it gives CASSLTGKGQETQYF.

The gene calls are TRBV18 and TRBJ2-5; TRBD1 matches 7 bases. The junction had 2 bases not matched to a gene; V was cut back by 1 base and J by 3 bases. Germline V gene lookup returns CDR1 KGHSH and CDR2 LQKENI. The CDR3 runs 14 residues. The CDR3 region is CASSPQDREETQYF. As DNA, the CDR3 is TGTGCCAGCTCACCACAAGACAGGGAAGAGACCCAGTACTTC.

The genes are TRBV7-3 and TRBJ2-1; 8 bases fit TRBD1. Germline loops: CDR1 SGHTA, CDR2 FQGTGA. The V segment lost 5 bases and the J segment 9 bases; nucleotides outside the gene matches: 6. This CDR3 comprises 13 residues. CDR3 nucleotides: TGTGCCAGCAGCGCTACAGGGGGTGGTGAGCAGTTCTTC. This gives the protein CASSATGGGEQFF.

This chain uses TRBV9 with TRBJ1-4; tentative D call: TRBD1 (5 bases). Per germline, CDR1 SGDLS and CDR2 YYNGEE. Trimming left V 0 bases short and J 8 bases short, with 14 bases between. The CDR3 has 15 amino acids. CDR3 DNA: TGTGCCAGCAGCGTAGAGGGGAGGATGGGGGAAAAACTGTTTTTT. Translating it yields CASSVEGRMGEKLFF.

J is TRBJ1-4 and V is TRBV5-1; no clear D. V shed 3 bases and J shed 0 bases, with 6 bases lying between them. CDR3 size: 14 residues. CDR1 and CDR2 from the germline V gene are SGHRS and YFSETQ. This chain's CDR3 is CASSSTTTNEKLFF. Here the CDR3 DNA reads TGCGCCAGCAGCTCGACTACAACTAATGAAAAACTGTTTTTT.

The chain carries TRBV5-4 and TRBJ2-7; the D gene is possibly TRBD1 (6 bases). The CDR3 length is 14 residues. V was trimmed by 5 bases and J by 9 bases, leaving 21 bases between them. Germline values: CDR1 SGHNT, CDR2 YYREEE (reference sequence). CDR3 coding DNA: TGTGCCAGCAGGGACGCCGGGACACGGGCTGTGCAGTACTTC. It encodes CASRDAGTRAVQYF. Based on the CDR3 plus reference TRBV5-4 and TRBJ2-7, the full variable domain is ETGVTQSPTHLIKTRGQQVTLRCSSQSGHNTVSWYQQALGQGPQFIFQYYREEENGRGNFPPRFSGLQFPNYSSELNVNALELDDSALYLCASRDAGTRAVQYFGPGTRLTVT.

This chain links TRBV10-3 with TRBJ2-7, with TRBD1 matching over 9 bases. The V gene end was trimmed by 6 bases and the J gene end by 2 bases; junction bases not matched to a gene: 8. CDR3 length: 15 residues. Germline values: CDR1 ENHRY, CDR2 SYGVKD. The CDR3 loop is CAISAPGQGAYEQYF. The DNA for the CDR3 is TGTGCCATCAGCGCCCCGGGACAGGGCGCCTACGAGCAGTACTTC.

This clone was counted only a few times. The chain carries TRBV6-1 and TRBJ1-4; a possible D gene is TRBD1 (6 bases). In germline, CDR1 is MNHNS, CDR2 SASEGT. V was clipped by 5 bases and J by 5 bases, with 12 bases between them. The CDR3 runs 14 residues. The CDR3 sequence is CASSRQEINEKLFF. DNA of the CDR3: TGTGCCAGCAGTAGACAGGAGATCAATGAAAAACTGTTTTTT.

The V call is TRBV20-1, the J call TRBJ1-2; no clear D gene. Germline V CDR1 and CDR2: DFQATT, SNEGSKA (reference sequence). The CDR3 sequence is 11 residues long. V gave up 1 base and J gave up 4 bases, with 4 bases separating them. CDR3 sequence: CSARAVYGYTF. Here the CDR3 DNA reads TGCAGTGCTAGAGCAGTCTATGGCTACACCTTC.

CDR3: CAWSEGRDRELFF. DNA of the CDR3: TGTGCCTGGAGTGAAGGGAGGGATAGGGAGCTGTTTTTT. The chain recombines TRBV30 with TRBJ2-2; 7 bases are shared with TRBD2. Germline loops: CDR1 GTSNPN, CDR2 SVGIG (reference sequence). The V segment lost 1 base and the J segment 9 bases; nucleotides outside the gene matches: 5. This CDR3 is built from 13 residues.

This chain links TRBV5-6 with TRBJ2-3, with a possible D match to TRBD2 (5 bases). With 3 bases removed from V and 5 bases from J, the gap between germline ends came to 10 bases. This CDR3 contains 13 residues. The V gene's germline CDR1 is SGHDT and CDR2 YYEEEE. Here the CDR3 DNA reads TGTGCCAGCAGCTCACTAGTTGGAGATACGCAGTATTTT. It yields the protein CASSSLVGDTQYF.

This clone was picked up one time. The chain employs TRBV7-2 and TRBJ2-3, with 7 bases aligning to TRBD1. Germline V lookup: CDR1 SGHTA, CDR2 FQGNSA. V lost 3 bases to trimming and J lost 1 base; unmatched junction nucleotides: 1. CDR3 size: 14 residues. The CDR3 DNA is TGTGCCAGCAGCTTTGACAGGGGCACAGATACGCAGTATTTT. This encodes CASSFDRGTDTQYF.

Only one count was recorded for this clone. The rearrangement joins TRBV5-4 to TRBJ1-2, with TRBD1 matching over 8 bases. This CDR3 spans 16 amino acids. Trimming removed 3 bases from V and 3 bases from J; junction bases left unmatched: 10. Germline lookup yields CDR1 SGHNT and CDR2 YYREEE (reference sequence). CDR3 sequence (DNA): TGTGCCAGCAGCTCCCGACAGGGGCGAGGGGACTATGGCTACACCTTC. This translates into CASSSRQGRGDYGYTF.

This clone was seen once. The J gene is TRBJ2-3, the V gene TRBV28; 7 bases align to TRBD1. CDR3 length equals 13 residues. The germline gives CDR1 MDHEN, CDR2 SYDVKM. The ends lost 6 bases at V and 1 base at J; junction bases unmatched: 1. CDR3 protein: CASRQGGTDTQYF. DNA for the CDR3: TGTGCCAGCAGGCAGGGGGGCACAGATACGCAGTATTTT.